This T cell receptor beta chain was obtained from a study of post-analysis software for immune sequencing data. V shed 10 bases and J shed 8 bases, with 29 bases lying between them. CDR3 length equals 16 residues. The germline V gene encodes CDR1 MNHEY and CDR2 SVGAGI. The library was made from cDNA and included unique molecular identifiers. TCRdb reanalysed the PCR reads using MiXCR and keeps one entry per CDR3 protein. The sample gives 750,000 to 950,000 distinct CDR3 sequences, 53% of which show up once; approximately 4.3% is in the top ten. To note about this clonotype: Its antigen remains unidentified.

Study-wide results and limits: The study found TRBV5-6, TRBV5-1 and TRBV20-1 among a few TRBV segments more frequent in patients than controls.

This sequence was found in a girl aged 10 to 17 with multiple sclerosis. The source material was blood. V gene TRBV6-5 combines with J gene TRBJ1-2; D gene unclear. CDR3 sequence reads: CATSRASIYSSSGYTF. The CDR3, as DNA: TGTGCCACTTCCAGAGCCTCAATCTATTCGTCGAGCGGCTACACCTTC.